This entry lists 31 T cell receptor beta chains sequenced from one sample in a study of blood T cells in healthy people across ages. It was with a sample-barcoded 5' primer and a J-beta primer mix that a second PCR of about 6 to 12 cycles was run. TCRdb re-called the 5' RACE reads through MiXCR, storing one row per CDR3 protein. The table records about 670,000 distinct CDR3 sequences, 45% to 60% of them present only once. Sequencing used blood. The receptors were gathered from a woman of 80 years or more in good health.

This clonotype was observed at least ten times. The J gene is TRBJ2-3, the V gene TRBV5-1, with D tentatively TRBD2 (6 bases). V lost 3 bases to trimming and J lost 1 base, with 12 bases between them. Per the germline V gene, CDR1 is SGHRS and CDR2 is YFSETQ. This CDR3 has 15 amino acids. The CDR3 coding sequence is TGCGCCAGCAGCTATAGCGGAGCGGGCACAGATACGCAGTATTTT. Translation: CASSYSGAGTDTQYF. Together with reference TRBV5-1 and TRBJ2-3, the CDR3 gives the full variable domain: KAGVTQTPRYLIKTRGQQVTLSCSPISGHRSVSWYQQTPGQGLQFLFEYFSETQRNKGNFPGRFSGRQFSNSRSEMNVSTLELGDSALYLCASSYSGAGTDTQYFGPGTRLTVL.

CDR3 loop: CASSHFMEPSTDTQYF. The CDR3 nucleotides read TGTGCCAGCAGCCATTTTATGGAACCTAGCACAGATACGCAGTATTTT. The genes are TRBV3-1 and TRBJ2-3; D not certain. CDR1 LGHDT and CDR2 YNNKEL come from the germline V gene (reference sequence). The V gene lost 3 bases and the J gene lost 0 bases, with 13 bases spanning the gap. The CDR3 extends over 16 amino acids.

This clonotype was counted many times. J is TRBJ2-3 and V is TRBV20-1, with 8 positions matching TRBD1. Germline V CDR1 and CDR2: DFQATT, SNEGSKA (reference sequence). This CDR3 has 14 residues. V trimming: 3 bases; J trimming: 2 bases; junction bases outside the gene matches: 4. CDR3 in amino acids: CSARQGASTDTQYF. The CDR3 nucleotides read TGCAGTGCTAGGCAGGGGGCCTCCACAGATACGCAGTATTTT.

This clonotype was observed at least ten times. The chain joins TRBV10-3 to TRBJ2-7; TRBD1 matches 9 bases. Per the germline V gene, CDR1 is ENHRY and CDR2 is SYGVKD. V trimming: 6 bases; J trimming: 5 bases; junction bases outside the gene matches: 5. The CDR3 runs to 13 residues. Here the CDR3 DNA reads TGTGCCATCAGGCCGGGACAGGGAAACGAGCAGTACTTC. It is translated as CAIRPGQGNEQYF.

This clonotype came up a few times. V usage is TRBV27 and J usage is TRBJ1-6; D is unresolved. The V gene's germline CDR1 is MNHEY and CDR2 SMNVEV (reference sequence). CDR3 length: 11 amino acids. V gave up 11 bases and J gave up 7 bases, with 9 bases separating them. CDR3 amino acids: CALKENSPLHF. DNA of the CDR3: TGTGCCCTCAAGGAGAATTCACCCCTCCACTTT.

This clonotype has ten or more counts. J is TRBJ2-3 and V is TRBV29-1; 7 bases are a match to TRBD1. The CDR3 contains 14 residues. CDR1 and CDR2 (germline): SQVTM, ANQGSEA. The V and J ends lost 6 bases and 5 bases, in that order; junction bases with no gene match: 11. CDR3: CSVLDTNRGDTQYF. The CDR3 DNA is TGCAGCGTCCTGGACACCAACAGGGGAGATACGCAGTATTTT.

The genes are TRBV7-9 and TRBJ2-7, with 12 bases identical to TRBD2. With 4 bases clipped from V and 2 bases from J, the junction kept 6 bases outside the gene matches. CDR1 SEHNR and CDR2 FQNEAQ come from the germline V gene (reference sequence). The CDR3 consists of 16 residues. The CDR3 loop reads CASSSGLAGPTYEQYF. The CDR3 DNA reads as TGTGCCAGCAGCTCAGGACTAGCGGGACCAACCTACGAGCAGTACTTC.

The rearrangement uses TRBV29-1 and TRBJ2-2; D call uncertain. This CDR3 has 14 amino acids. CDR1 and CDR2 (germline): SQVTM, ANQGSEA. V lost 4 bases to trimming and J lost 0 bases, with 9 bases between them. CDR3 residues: CSVARTANTGELFF. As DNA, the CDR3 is TGCAGCGTTGCCCGGACCGCGAACACCGGGGAGCTGTTTTTT.

The CDR3 region is CASIPQYYGELFF. CDR3 in DNA: TGTGCCAGCATCCCTCAATATTACGGGGAGCTGTTTTTT. The chain combines TRBV7-2 with TRBJ2-2; D is unclear. The CDR3 is 13 amino acids. The germline V and J ends were trimmed by 7 bases and 7 bases, with 13 bases remaining between them. CDR1 is SGHTA, CDR2 FQGNSA, per germline.

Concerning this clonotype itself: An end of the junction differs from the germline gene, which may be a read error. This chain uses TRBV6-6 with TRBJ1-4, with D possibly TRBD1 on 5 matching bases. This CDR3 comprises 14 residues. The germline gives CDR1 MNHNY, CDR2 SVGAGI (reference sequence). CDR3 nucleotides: TGTGCCAGCAGCCGAGACAGAGGGAATGAAGAACTGTTTTTT. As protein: CASSRDRGNEELFF.

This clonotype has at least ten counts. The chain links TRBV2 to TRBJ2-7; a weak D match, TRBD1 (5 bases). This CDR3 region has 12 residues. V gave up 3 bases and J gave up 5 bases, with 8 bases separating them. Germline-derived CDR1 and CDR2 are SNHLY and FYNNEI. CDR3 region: CASSDLGDEQYF. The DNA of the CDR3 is TGTGCCAGCAGTGACCTAGGGGACGAGCAGTACTTC.

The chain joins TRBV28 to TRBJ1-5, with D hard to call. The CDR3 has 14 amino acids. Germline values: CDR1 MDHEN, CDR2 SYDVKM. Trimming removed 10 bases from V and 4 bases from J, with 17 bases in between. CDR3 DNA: TGTGCCACCAATCGACGGAGCCTTAATCAGCCCCAGCATTTT. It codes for CATNRRSLNQPQHF.

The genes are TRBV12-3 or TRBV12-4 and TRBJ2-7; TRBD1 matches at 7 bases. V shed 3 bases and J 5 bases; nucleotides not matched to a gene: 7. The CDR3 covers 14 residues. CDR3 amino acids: CASSFRQGSHEQYF. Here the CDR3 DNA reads TGTGCCAGCAGTTTTCGACAGGGTAGCCACGAGCAGTACTTC.

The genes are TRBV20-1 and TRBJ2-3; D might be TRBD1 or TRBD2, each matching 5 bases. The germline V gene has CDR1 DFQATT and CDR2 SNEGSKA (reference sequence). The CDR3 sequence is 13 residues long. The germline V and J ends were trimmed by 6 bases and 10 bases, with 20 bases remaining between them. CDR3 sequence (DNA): TGCAGTGCCATACTCGCTCAGAGGGGTGCGCAGTATTTT. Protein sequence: CSAILAQRGAQYF.

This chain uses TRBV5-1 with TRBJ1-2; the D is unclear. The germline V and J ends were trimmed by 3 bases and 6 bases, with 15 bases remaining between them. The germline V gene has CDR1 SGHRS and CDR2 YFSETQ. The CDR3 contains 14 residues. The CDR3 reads CASSSLDGLDGYTF. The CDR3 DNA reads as TGCGCCAGCAGCTCATTGGACGGTCTCGATGGCTACACCTTC.

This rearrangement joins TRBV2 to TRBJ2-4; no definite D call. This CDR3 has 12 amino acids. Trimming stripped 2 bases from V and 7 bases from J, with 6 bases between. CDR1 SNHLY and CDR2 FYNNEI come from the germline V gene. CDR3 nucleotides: TGTGCCAGCAGTGAATTCGAGAACATTCAGTACTTC. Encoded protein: CASSEFENIQYF.

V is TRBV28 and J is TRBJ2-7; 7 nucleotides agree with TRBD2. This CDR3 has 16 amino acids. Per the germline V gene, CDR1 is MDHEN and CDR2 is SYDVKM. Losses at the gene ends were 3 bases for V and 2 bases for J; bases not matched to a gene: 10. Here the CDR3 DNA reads TGTGCCAGCAGTTTTGGGGAGGGCAGGACTACCTACGAGCAGTACTTC. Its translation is CASSFGEGRTTYEQYF.

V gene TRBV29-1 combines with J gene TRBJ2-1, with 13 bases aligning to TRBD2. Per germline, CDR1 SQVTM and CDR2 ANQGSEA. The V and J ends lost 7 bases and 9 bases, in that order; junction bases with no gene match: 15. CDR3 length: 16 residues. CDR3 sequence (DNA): TGCAGCGCCGGTCCGGGACTAGCGGGACCTCGGGGTGAGCAGTTCTTC. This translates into CSAGPGLAGPRGEQFF.

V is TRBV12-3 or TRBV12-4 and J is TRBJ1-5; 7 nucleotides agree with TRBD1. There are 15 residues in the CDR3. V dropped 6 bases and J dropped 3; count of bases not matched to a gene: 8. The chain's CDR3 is CASRGGDSTNQPQHF. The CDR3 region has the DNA TGTGCCAGCAGGGGTGGGGACAGTACCAATCAGCCCCAGCATTTT.

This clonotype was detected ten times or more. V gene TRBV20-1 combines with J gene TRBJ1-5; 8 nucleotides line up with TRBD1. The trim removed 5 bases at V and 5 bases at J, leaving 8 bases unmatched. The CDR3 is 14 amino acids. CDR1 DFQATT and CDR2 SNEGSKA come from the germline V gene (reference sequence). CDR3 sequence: CSAQDREWDQPQHF. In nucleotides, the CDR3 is TGCAGTGCTCAGGACAGGGAGTGGGATCAGCCCCAGCATTTT.

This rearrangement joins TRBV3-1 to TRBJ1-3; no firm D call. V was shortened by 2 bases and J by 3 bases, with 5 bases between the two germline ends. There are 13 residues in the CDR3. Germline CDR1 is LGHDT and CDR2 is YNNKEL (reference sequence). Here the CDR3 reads CASSQFNGNTIYF. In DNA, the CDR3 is TGTGCCAGCAGCCAATTTAATGGAAACACCATATATTTT. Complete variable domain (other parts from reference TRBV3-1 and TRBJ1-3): DTAVSQTPKYLVTQMGNDKSIKCEQNLGHDTMYWYKQDSKKFLKIMFSYNNKELIINETVPNRFSPKSPDKAHLNLHINSLELGDSAVYFCASSQFNGNTIYFGEGSWLTVV.

CDR3 DNA: TGTGCCAGCAGCCTCTCTATAGATACGCAGTATTTT. Translating it yields CASSLSIDTQYF. The V and J genes are TRBV7-9 and TRBJ2-3; D ambiguous. The CDR3 loop spans 12 amino acids. V gave up 5 bases and J gave up 5 bases, with 8 bases separating them. Germline V gene data show CDR1 as SEHNR and CDR2 as FQNEAQ (reference sequence).

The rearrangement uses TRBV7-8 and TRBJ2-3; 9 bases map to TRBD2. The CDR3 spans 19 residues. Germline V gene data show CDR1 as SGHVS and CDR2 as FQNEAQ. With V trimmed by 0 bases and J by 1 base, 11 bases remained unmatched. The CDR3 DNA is TGTGCCAGCAGCTTAGCGTCAGCGGGGGGTTACCTGGGCACAGATACGCAGTATTTT. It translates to CASSLASAGGYLGTDTQYF.

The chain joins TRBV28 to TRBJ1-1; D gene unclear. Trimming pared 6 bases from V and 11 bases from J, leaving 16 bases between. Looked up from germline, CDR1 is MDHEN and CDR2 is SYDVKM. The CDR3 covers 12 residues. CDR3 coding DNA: TGTGCCAGCAGGCTCCCCTTCGGCGGGGCTTTCTTT. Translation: CASRLPFGGAFF.

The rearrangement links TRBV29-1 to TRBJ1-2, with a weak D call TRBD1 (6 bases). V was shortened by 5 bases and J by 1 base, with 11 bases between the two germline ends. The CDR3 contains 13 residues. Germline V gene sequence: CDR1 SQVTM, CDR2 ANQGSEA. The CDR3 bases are TGCAGCGTTAGGGGGGGGGGTAACTATGGCTACACCTTC. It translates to CSVRGGGNYGYTF.

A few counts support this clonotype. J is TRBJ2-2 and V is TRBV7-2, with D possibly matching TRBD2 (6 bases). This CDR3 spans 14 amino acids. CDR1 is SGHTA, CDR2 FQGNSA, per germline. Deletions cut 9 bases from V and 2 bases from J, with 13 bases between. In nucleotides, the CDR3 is TGTGCCAGTGGGCGGGGCTTAAACACCGGGGAGCTGTTTTTT. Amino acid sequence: CASGRGLNTGELFF.

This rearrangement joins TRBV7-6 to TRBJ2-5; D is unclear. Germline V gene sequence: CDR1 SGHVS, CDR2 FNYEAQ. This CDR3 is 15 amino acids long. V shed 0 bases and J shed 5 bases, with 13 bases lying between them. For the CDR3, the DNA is TGTGCCAGCAGCTTAGCTTCCGGGCCCTTTGAGACCCAGTACTTC. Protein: CASSLASGPFETQYF.

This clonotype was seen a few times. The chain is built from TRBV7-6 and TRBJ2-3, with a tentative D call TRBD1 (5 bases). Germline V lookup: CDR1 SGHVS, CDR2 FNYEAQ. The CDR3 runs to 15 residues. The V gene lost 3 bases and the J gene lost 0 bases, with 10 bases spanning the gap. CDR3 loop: CASSLNQGSTDTQYF. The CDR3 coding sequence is TGTGCCAGCAGCTTGAACCAGGGTAGCACAGATACGCAGTATTTT.

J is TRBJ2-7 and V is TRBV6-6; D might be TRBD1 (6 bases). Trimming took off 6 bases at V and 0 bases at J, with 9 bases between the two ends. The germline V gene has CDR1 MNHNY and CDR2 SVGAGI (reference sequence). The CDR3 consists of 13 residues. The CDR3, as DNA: TGTGCCAGCAGACTGGACAGCTCCTACGAGCAGTACTTC. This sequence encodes CASRLDSSYEQYF.

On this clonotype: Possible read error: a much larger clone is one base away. The CDR3, as DNA: TGTGCCAACAGTGTAGCTGAAGAGACCCAGTACTTC. Residues: CANSVAEETQYF. The chain uses TRBV2 and TRBJ2-7; no clear D gene. The better agreement between TRBJ2-5 and the DNA end casts doubt on the J call. CDR3 length: 12 amino acids. Germline CDR1 and CDR2: SNHLY and FYNNEI.

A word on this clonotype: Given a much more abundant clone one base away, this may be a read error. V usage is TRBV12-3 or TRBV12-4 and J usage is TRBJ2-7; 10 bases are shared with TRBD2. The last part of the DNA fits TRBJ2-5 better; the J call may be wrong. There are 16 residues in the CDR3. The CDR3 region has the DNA TGTGCCGGCAGTTTACGCCTAGCGGGGGTGGGGGAGACCCAGTACTTC. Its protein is CAGSLRLAGVGETQYF.